The clone carrying this T cell receptor beta chain was observed at least ten times. The record originates from a study of regulatory T cells in long-lasting Graves disease. Study summary: Graves' cases, newly diagnosed, had used antithyroid drugs under 3 months.

The time point: newly diagnosed GD, antithyroid drugs for less than 3 months. The authors made the TCR library using RNA they extracted from PBMCs. Arm-PCR of CDR3 regions and iRepertoire HTBI primers were the basis on which TCR beta libraries were built. TCRdb recomputed calls from the multiplex PCR reads with MiXCR, one row per CDR3 protein. This sample yields about 370,000 distinct CDR3 sequences, of which around 15% are seen a single time; about a fifth belongs to the top ten. Germline CDR1 GTSNPN, CDR2 SVGIG (reference sequence). V was pared by 2 bases and J by 8 bases, with 9 bases between. This CDR3 is built from 12 residues.

This TCR was recovered from a female donor with Graves disease. Sample: peripheral blood mononuclear cells (PBMCs), taken at new diagnosis, from a patient treated with antithyroid drugs. The V call is TRBV30, the J call TRBJ2-2; D uncertain. CDR3 sequence: CAWSFSGGELFF. The CDR3, as DNA: TGTGCCTGGAGTTTTTCCGGGGGGGAGCTGTTTTTT.